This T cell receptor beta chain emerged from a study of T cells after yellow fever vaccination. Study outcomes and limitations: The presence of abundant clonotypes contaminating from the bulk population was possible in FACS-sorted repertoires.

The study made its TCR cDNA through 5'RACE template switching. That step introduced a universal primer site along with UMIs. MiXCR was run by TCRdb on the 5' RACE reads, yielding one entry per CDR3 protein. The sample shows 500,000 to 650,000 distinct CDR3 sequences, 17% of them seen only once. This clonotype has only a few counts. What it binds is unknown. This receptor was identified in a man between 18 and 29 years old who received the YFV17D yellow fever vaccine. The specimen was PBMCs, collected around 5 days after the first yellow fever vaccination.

The CDR3 DNA reads as TGCGCCAGCAGCCAAGATCCTCAGGGATCCTACGAGCAGTACGTC. It yields the protein CASSQDPQGSYEQYV. The genes are TRBV4-1 and TRBJ2-7; a weak D match, TRBD1 (5 bases). Germline CDR1 reads MGHRA; CDR2 reads YSYEKL. V lost 0 bases and J lost 1, with 10 bases in between. The CDR3 has 15 residues.